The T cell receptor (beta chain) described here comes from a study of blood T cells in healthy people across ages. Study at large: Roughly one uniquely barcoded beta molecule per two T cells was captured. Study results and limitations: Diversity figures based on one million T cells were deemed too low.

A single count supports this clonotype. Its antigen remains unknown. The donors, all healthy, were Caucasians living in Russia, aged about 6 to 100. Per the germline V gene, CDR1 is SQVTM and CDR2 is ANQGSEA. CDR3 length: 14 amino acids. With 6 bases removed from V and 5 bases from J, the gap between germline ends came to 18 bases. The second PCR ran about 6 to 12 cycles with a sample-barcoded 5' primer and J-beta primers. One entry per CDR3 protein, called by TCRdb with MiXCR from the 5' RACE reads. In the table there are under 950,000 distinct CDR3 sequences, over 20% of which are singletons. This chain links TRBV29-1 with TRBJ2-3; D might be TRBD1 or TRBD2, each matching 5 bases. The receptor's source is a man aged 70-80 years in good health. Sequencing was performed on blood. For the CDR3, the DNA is TGCAGCGTCAACCGGGACCCGTCATTAGATACGCAGTATTTT. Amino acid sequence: CSVNRDPSLDTQYF.